What follows describes a single T cell receptor (beta chain). Original analysis: Reference gene primer amplification gave estimated nucleated cell counts. The repertoire was sequenced with immunoSEQ multiplex PCR; TCRdb's copy has only in-frame clones and lacks some. The V and J calls and clone size are taken from that table; D and trimming were inferred from the DNA. The data show around 240,000 clones, approximately 82% seen once. Germline lookup yields CDR1 SGHTA and CDR2 FQGNSA. V was cut by 3 bases and J by 3 bases, with 8 bases left in between. This CDR3 has 13 residues. The data were obtained in a study of blood T cell repertoires in COVID-19. Study at large: Sources were T cells, B-cell-depleted T cells, or PBMCs; the material itself was cDNA or gDNA.

The chain links TRBV7-2 to TRBJ1-1, with D unresolved. This TCR was sampled from a woman aged 40-49 years who had recovered from COVID-19. The sequenced material came from peripheral blood. CDR3 DNA: TGTGCCAGCAGCTTGAGGAAACACACTGAAGCTTTCTTT. This codes for CASSLRKHTEAFF.